The clone carrying this TCR beta chain is medium-sized (0.01 to 0.1%) by share. The antigen is undetermined. The data were taken from a study of graft-versus-host responses after intestinal transplantation. Repertoires were generated with immunoSEQ multiplex PCR, while TCRdb's copy carries only in-frame clones and drops some. The sample lists 90,000 to 100,000 clones, roughly 90% occurring once. Trimming at V came to 5 bases and at J to 4 bases, leaving 8 bases not matched to a gene. Germline-derived CDR1 and CDR2 are SEHNR and FQNEAQ (reference sequence). The CDR3 is 15 residues long. The starting material was unstimulated CD8+ T cells sorted from spleen or lymph node cells, obtained before intestinal transplant. This chain uses TRBV7-9 with TRBJ2-1; 7 bases are shared with TRBD1. This sequence was found in a human donor who received an intestinal transplant. CDR3 DNA: TGTGCCAGCAGCGCTAGTACAGGGGTATACAATGAGCAGTTCTTC. It is translated as CASSASTGVYNEQFF.